The T cell receptor (beta chain) described here comes from a study of blood T cell repertoires in COVID-19. Across the study: The United States, Italy and Spain provided the acute and convalescent COVID-19 samples.

Authors' methods: Reference gene primers were amplified, and this amplification served to estimate nucleated cell counts. Using immunoSEQ multiplex PCR, the repertoire was profiled, and TCRdb retains in-frame clones only, with some absent. V, J and clone size reflect that table, while D and trimming were determined from the DNA. The table includes 250,000 or so clones, about four fifths detected once. The CDR3 covers 15 residues. CDR1 and CDR2 (germline): SEHNR, FQNEAQ (reference sequence). V was clipped by 2 bases and J by 2 bases, with 12 bases between them. This chain links TRBV7-9 with TRBJ1-2, with D perhaps matching TRBD1 (5 bases). The receptor was isolated from a man aged 80 or over with acute or convalescent COVID-19. Input material: peripheral blood. CDR3 amino acids: CASSLSRQRNYGYTF. CDR3 in DNA: TGTGCCAGCAGCTTATCCAGACAGAGGAACTATGGCTACACCTTC.